This T cell receptor beta chain came from a study of identical twins. General study points: Models underestimated TCR alpha sharing (out-of-frame) in monozygotic twins.

Per the germline V gene, CDR1 is MDHEN and CDR2 is SYDVKM. The CDR3 runs to 19 residues. Trimming at V came to 6 bases and at J to 2 bases, leaving 20 bases not matched to a gene. TCRdb re-analysed the 5' RACE reads in MiXCR, keeping a single row per CDR3 protein. The sample shows under 450,000 distinct CDR3 sequences, about a fifth of them seen only once. With respect to this clonotype: Its antigen remains unidentified.

Sequencing input: naive T cells sorted from blood. V gene TRBV28 combines with J gene TRBJ2-7; TRBD1 agrees at 9 bases. This TCR came from a man aged 50-60 years in good health. For the CDR3, the DNA is TGTGCCAGCAGCAATCCTCCGGGACAGGGCACCATGCCCCCCTACGAGCAGTACTTC. Protein product: CASSNPPGQGTMPPYEQYF.